This T cell receptor beta chain was found in a study of regulatory T cells in long-lasting Graves disease. Germline V lookup: CDR1 SGHRS, CDR2 YFSETQ. The V end was cut by 0 bases, the J end by 1 base, with 10 bases between. CDR3 length equals 15 residues. General study points: Repertoires from persistent disease leaned toward TRBV28, TRBJ1-2 and TRBJ2-5.

Specified time point: newly diagnosed GD, antithyroid drugs for less than 3 months. Following extraction of RNA from PBMCs, that RNA was used to make the TCR library. Note on this clonotype: The antigen is unknown.

Relying on iRepertoire HTBI primers and Arm-PCR of CDR3 regions, the team built TCR beta libraries. TCRdb re-analysed the multiplex PCR reads in MiXCR, keeping a single row per CDR3 protein. The data show about 530,000 distinct CDR3 sequences, around 15% seen once. These data are also associated with another study on T cells in Graves' hyperthyroidism and ophthalmopathy. That paper states: Researchers defined stable Graves' hyperthyroidism as no ophthalmopathy progression within 18 months. HTBI primers were used for first-round RT-PCR of the TCR CDR3.

This sequence originates from a middle-aged woman with Graves disease. This chain uses TRBV5-1 with TRBJ1-2; D might be TRBD1 (5 bases). Here the sequenced sample was peripheral blood mononuclear cells (PBMCs), taken at new diagnosis, from a patient treated with antithyroid drugs. The chain's CDR3 is CASSLGDSSNYGYTF. CDR3 coding DNA: TGCGCCAGCAGCTTGGGCGACAGCAGTAACTATGGCTACACCTTC.